The rows below give T cell receptor beta chains drawn from one sample of a study of prognosis after radiotherapy for stage I lung cancer. TCRdb itself ran the multiplex PCR reads through MiXCR, one entry per CDR3 protein. Of 25,000 to 30,000 distinct CDR3 sequences listed, around 32% are singletons. This material consisted of PBMCs, taken before or after stereotactic body radiation therapy (not recorded which). The receptors stem from a donor of 50 years or more with non-small cell lung cancer. Both conserved end residues are part of each CDR3. The D gene is left open where the match is weak. Where a row states a size, it is once, few, many or the class of an expanded clone; other rows omit it.

V gene,clone size,J gene,D gene,CDR3 DNA,CDR3 protein
TRBV6-1,-,TRBJ1-4,TRBD1,TGTGCCAGCAGGGACGACAGGGGGCAGGAAAAACTGTTTTTT,CASRDDRGQEKLFF
TRBV6-1,-,TRBJ2-1,-,TGTGCCAGCAGTGACCGGCCTTCGGCTTATCAGTTCTTC,CASSDRPSAYQFF
TRBV20-1,-,TRBJ1-1,-,TGCAGTGCTAGTCTCGGGGGGATCATGAACACTGAAGCTTTCTTT,CSASLGGIMNTEAFF
TRBV15,many,TRBJ2-7,-,TGTGCCACCAGCAGAGGGGTAAGGGGCTGGGAGCAGTACTTC,CATSRGVRGWEQYF
TRBV20-1,many,TRBJ2-1,-,TGCAGTGCTACCGTGGGGGGGGGCCCTTGGAATGAGCAGTTCTTC,CSATVGGGPWNEQFF
TRBV5-4,many,TRBJ2-3,-,TGTGCCAGCAGCCCCCTTGACACAGATACGCAGTATTTT,CASSPLDTDTQYF
TRBV28,few,TRBJ2-3,-,TGTGCCCCGCCGAGCCTTTGCCGGCTCACCACTAGCACAGATACGAAGTATTTT,CAPPSLCRLTTSTDTKYF
TRBV7-2,many,TRBJ1-5,-,TGTGCCAGCAGCTTGATGGACGGCTACAATCAGCCCCAGCATTTT,CASSLMDGYNQPQHF
TRBV20-1,few,TRBJ2-3,-,TGCAGTGCTAGATCGACGTATACGCAGTATTTT,CSARSTYTQYF
TRBV5-1,medium-sized,TRBJ1-6,TRBD1,TGCGCCAGCAGCCGGGACAGGGGGATGCATTCACCCCTCCACTTT,CASSRDRGMHSPLHF
TRBV5-1,many,TRBJ1-3,TRBD1,TGCGCCAGCAGCTTGACCGGGACAGGGTTTTCTGGAAACACCATATATTTT,CASSLTGTGFSGNTIYF
TRBV19,-,TRBJ1-5,TRBD1,TGTGCCAGTAGTTCGGACAGGGTGGACACCGGCAATCAGCCCCAGCATTTT,CASSSDRVDTGNQPQHF
TRBV12-3/TRBV12-4,many,TRBJ1-2,-,TGTGCCAGCAGTTTAGTAGGGAGTGGCTACACCTTC,CASSLVGSGYTF
TRBV28,many,TRBJ2-2,-,TGTGCCAGCACCCCCCTACGGAACGCCGGGGAGCTGTTTTTT,CASTPLRNAGELFF
TRBV5-1,medium-sized,TRBJ2-1,-,TGCGCCAGCAGCTTGTCGACAGGAGGCTGGGGTGAGCAGTTCTTC,CASSLSTGGWGEQFF
TRBV6-1,-,TRBJ1-2,-,TGTGCCAGCAGTCAGGGGCGGATAAACTATGGCTACACCTTC,CASSQGRINYGYTF
TRBV6-1,many,TRBJ1-2,TRBD1,TGTGCCAGCGGGACAGGGGGCTATGGCTACACCTTC,CASGTGGYGYTF
TRBV4-1,-,TRBJ2-3,-,TGCGCCAGTAGCCAAGGGCATGGCACAGATACGCAGTATTTT,CASSQGHGTDTQYF